This T cell receptor beta chain stems from a study of blood T cell repertoires in COVID-19. Study background: Acute and convalescent COVID-19 specimens originated in the United States, Italy and Spain.

The assay was immunoSEQ multiplex PCR, and TCRdb's table has in-frame clones only and misses some. Among more than 25,000 clones, 83% were seen once, and the ten largest hold approximately 24%. From germline, CDR1 is MGHRA and CDR2 YSYEKL. The CDR3 is 17 residues long. Losses at the gene ends were 2 bases for V and 2 bases for J; bases not matched to a gene: 5. This chain uses TRBV4-1 with TRBJ2-3; TRBD1 aligns across 12 bases. This TCR was sampled from a human donor in a cohort sampled during active COVID-19. Sequencing used peripheral blood. This CDR3 is CASSQSPGQGATDTQYF. As DNA, the CDR3 is TGCGCCAGCAGCCAATCACCGGGACAGGGGGCCACAGATACGCAGTATTTT.